The rows below give T cell receptor beta chains drawn from one sample of a study of shared clonotypes between healthy human individuals. Only in-frame clones appear in the TCRdb table, and some are missing; sequencing was by immunoSEQ multiplex PCR. The profile shows more than 2 million clones, about 95% of them singletons. The sample was naive CD8+ T cells sorted from blood. These receptors came from a man aged 18 to 29 in good health. Each CDR3 is given with its conserved first and last residue. D genes are given only for firm matches. Some rows have no size entry. The others give once, few or many, or a class for an expanded clone.

CDR3 DNA: TGTGCCAGCAGCTTGGGGGCTAGCGGGGTTACCTACGAGCAGTACTTC
CDR3 protein: CASSLGASGVTYEQYF
V gene: TRBV5-6
D gene: TRBD2
J gene: TRBJ2-7
CDR3 length: 16
clone size: NA

CDR3 DNA: TGTGCCAGCAGCTTACAGGGGGAGAATGAAAAACTGTTTTTT
CDR3 protein: CASSLQGENEKLFF
V gene: TRBV5-4
D gene: TRBD1
J gene: TRBJ1-4
CDR3 length: 14
clone size: NA

CDR3 DNA: TGTGCCAGCAGCGTGGGACAGGGTAACGAGCAGTACTTC
CDR3 protein: CASSVGQGNEQYF
V gene: TRBV9
D gene: TRBD1
J gene: TRBJ2-7
CDR3 length: 13
clone size: NA

CDR3 DNA: TGTGCCAGCAGCGTCGGACCCGAGCAGTACTTC
CDR3 protein: CASSVGPEQYF
V gene: TRBV9
D gene: NA
J gene: TRBJ2-7
CDR3 length: 11
clone size: once

CDR3 DNA: TGCGCCAGCAGCTTTCGACCTACACCCAACACTGAAGCTTTCTTT
CDR3 protein: CASSFRPTPNTEAFF
V gene: TRBV5-1
D gene: NA
J gene: TRBJ1-1
CDR3 length: 15
clone size: NA

CDR3 DNA: TGTGCCACCAGCAGAGATTCAGTGGAGTCACAAAACACCGGGGAGCTGTTTTTT
CDR3 protein: CATSRDSVESQNTGELFF
V gene: TRBV15
D gene: NA
J gene: TRBJ2-2
CDR3 length: 18
clone size: NA

CDR3 DNA: TGTGCCAGCAGTTGGACAGGGTCGGACACTGAAGCTTTCTTT
CDR3 protein: CASSWTGSDTEAFF
V gene: TRBV28
D gene: TRBD1
J gene: TRBJ1-1
CDR3 length: 14
clone size: NA

CDR3 DNA: TGCGCCAGCAGCCAAGGACAGGGTCCGGAGACCCAGTACTTC
CDR3 protein: CASSQGQGPETQYF
V gene: TRBV4-1
D gene: TRBD1
J gene: TRBJ2-5
CDR3 length: 14
clone size: NA

CDR3 DNA: TGTGCCATCGGCGGGGGCCATGAGCAGTTCTTC
CDR3 protein: CAIGGGHEQFF
V gene: TRBV10-3
D gene: NA
J gene: TRBJ2-1
CDR3 length: 11
clone size: NA

CDR3 DNA: TGCGCCAGCAGCCAAGATGGCGGGAGTATCTACAATGAGCAGTTCTTC
CDR3 protein: CASSQDGGSIYNEQFF
V gene: TRBV4-3
D gene: TRBD2
J gene: TRBJ2-1
CDR3 length: 16
clone size: NA

CDR3 DNA: TGTGCCAGCAGTTACTCCCAGGGGGAGCTTGAGCAGTTCTTC
CDR3 protein: CASSYSQGELEQFF
V gene: TRBV6-5
D gene: TRBD1
J gene: TRBJ2-1
CDR3 length: 14
clone size: NA

CDR3 DNA: TGCGCCAGCAGTCCGCTAGCGGACAGCCATTCCTACAATGAGCAGTTCTTC
CDR3 protein: CASSPLADSHSYNEQFF
V gene: TRBV4-1
D gene: NA
J gene: TRBJ2-1
CDR3 length: 17
clone size: NA

CDR3 DNA: TGTGCCAGCAGTGAAAGTCCACCCGCAGCGAGCTACACCTTC
CDR3 protein: CASSESPPAASYTF
V gene: TRBV6-1
D gene: NA
J gene: TRBJ1-2
CDR3 length: 14
clone size: NA

CDR3 DNA: TGTGCCAGCAGTTTTAGAGGGAGCCCCCTAGATACGCAGTATTTT
CDR3 protein: CASSFRGSPLDTQYF
V gene: TRBV27
D gene: NA
J gene: TRBJ2-3
CDR3 length: 15
clone size: NA

CDR3 DNA: TGTGCCTGGAGTCCCGACAGCCTTAGCAATCAGCCCCAGCATTTT
CDR3 protein: CAWSPDSLSNQPQHF
V gene: TRBV30
D gene: NA
J gene: TRBJ1-5
CDR3 length: 15
clone size: NA

CDR3 DNA: TGTGCCAGCAGCACCCCACTGAGCTACGAGCAGTACTTC
CDR3 protein: CASSTPLSYEQYF
V gene: TRBV7-9
D gene: NA
J gene: TRBJ2-7
CDR3 length: 13
clone size: NA

CDR3 DNA: TGTGCCACGAGGGAGGGCACTGAAGCTTTCTTT
CDR3 protein: CATREGTEAFF
V gene: TRBV19
D gene: NA
J gene: TRBJ1-1
CDR3 length: 11
clone size: NA

CDR3 DNA: TGTGCCAGCAGCTTGGCCTTGGGCAAGGATGGCTACACCTTC
CDR3 protein: CASSLALGKDGYTF
V gene: TRBV5-6
D gene: NA
J gene: TRBJ1-2
CDR3 length: 14
clone size: once

CDR3 DNA: TGTGCCAGCAGCGTCGATGTGGCAGATACGCAGTATTTT
CDR3 protein: CASSVDVADTQYF
V gene: TRBV7-3
D gene: NA
J gene: TRBJ2-3
CDR3 length: 13
clone size: NA

CDR3 DNA: TGCAGCGTTGAACTAGGGTATGCCGGGGAGCTGTTTTTT
CDR3 protein: CSVELGYAGELFF
V gene: TRBV29-1
D gene: NA
J gene: TRBJ2-2
CDR3 length: 13
clone size: NA

CDR3 DNA: TGTGCCAGCAGTGAGAATATGGGAACCACTAGCACAGATACGCAGTATTTT
CDR3 protein: CASSENMGTTSTDTQYF
V gene: TRBV6-1
D gene: NA
J gene: TRBJ2-3
CDR3 length: 17
clone size: NA

CDR3 DNA: TGTGCCAGCAGTTTATCGGGTCTGGACATTCAGTACTTC
CDR3 protein: CASSLSGLDIQYF
V gene: TRBV27
D gene: NA
J gene: TRBJ2-4
CDR3 length: 13
clone size: once

CDR3 DNA: TGTGCCATCAGTGAGTTCGGGAGACGGACTAGTTTACCAGATACGCAGTATTTT
CDR3 protein: CAISEFGRRTSLPDTQYF
V gene: TRBV10-3
D gene: TRBD2
J gene: TRBJ2-3
CDR3 length: 18
clone size: NA

CDR3 DNA: TGTGCCAGCAGGGTGACAGGGGGCGTCGGCTACACCTTC
CDR3 protein: CASRVTGGVGYTF
V gene: TRBV5-4
D gene: TRBD1
J gene: TRBJ1-2
CDR3 length: 13
clone size: NA

CDR3 DNA: TGTGCCAGCAGCCAATTCTCCGGGACTTTACCCTCCAATGAGCAGTTCTTC
CDR3 protein: CASSQFSGTLPSNEQFF
V gene: TRBV4-2
D gene: NA
J gene: TRBJ2-1
CDR3 length: 17
clone size: NA

CDR3 DNA: TGTGCCAGCAGCTTAGGTGCGGGGAAACCTAACTATGGCTACACCTTC
CDR3 protein: CASSLGAGKPNYGYTF
V gene: TRBV7-8
D gene: NA
J gene: TRBJ1-2
CDR3 length: 16
clone size: once

CDR3 DNA: TGTGCCAGCAGCTCCTTGGGGGGGATGACTTTCTTT
CDR3 protein: CASSSLGGMTFF
V gene: TRBV7-2
D gene: NA
J gene: TRBJ1-1
CDR3 length: 12
clone size: NA

CDR3 DNA: TGCGCCAGCAGCCAGGGACAGAGAAACACTGAAGCTTTCTTT
CDR3 protein: CASSQGQRNTEAFF
V gene: TRBV4-1
D gene: TRBD1
J gene: TRBJ1-1
CDR3 length: 14
clone size: NA

CDR3 DNA: TGTGCCAGTACAGTGGGCCTCTCTAACTATGGCTACACCTTC
CDR3 protein: CASTVGLSNYGYTF
V gene: TRBV19
D gene: NA
J gene: TRBJ1-2
CDR3 length: 14
clone size: NA

CDR3 DNA: TGTGCCAGCAGCCCAGGGGGCGGTAGCAATCAGCCCCAGCATTTT
CDR3 protein: CASSPGGGSNQPQHF
V gene: TRBV9
D gene: TRBD1
J gene: TRBJ1-5
CDR3 length: 15
clone size: NA

CDR3 DNA: TGCGCCAGCAGCCAAGAGGGATACCAAGAGACCCAGTACTTC
CDR3 protein: CASSQEGYQETQYF
V gene: TRBV4-1
D gene: NA
J gene: TRBJ2-5
CDR3 length: 14
clone size: NA

CDR3 DNA: TGTGCCAGCAGGAGTCCTACCGGGGAGCTGTTTTTT
CDR3 protein: CASRSPTGELFF
V gene: TRBV6-1
D gene: NA
J gene: TRBJ2-2
CDR3 length: 12
clone size: NA

CDR3 DNA: TGTGCCAGCAGGTCAGGTACTTCTGACACCGGGGAGCTGTTTTTT
CDR3 protein: CASRSGTSDTGELFF
V gene: TRBV7-9
D gene: NA
J gene: TRBJ2-2
CDR3 length: 15
clone size: NA

CDR3 DNA: TGCGCCAGCAGCTTGGCCGCGGGACAGCAGTACTTC
CDR3 protein: CASSLAAGQQYF
V gene: TRBV5-1
D gene: NA
J gene: TRBJ2-7
CDR3 length: 12
clone size: NA

CDR3 DNA: TGTGCCAGCAGCGATATTACCCAGGGGGCTTACGGCTACACCTTC
CDR3 protein: CASSDITQGAYGYTF
V gene: TRBV9
D gene: TRBD1
J gene: TRBJ1-2
CDR3 length: 15
clone size: NA

CDR3 DNA: TGCGCCAGCAGTGACCGGGGACTAGGCACAGATACGCAGTATTTT
CDR3 protein: CASSDRGLGTDTQYF
V gene: TRBV10-1
D gene: TRBD2
J gene: TRBJ2-3
CDR3 length: 15
clone size: NA

CDR3 DNA: TGTGCCAGCAGTGGCGCAGGGGAAAGCTACACAGATACGCAGTATTTT
CDR3 protein: CASSGAGESYTDTQYF
V gene: TRBV2
D gene: NA
J gene: TRBJ2-3
CDR3 length: 16
clone size: NA

CDR3 DNA: TGTGCCAGCAGCTTTGGGCCCTACGAGCAGTACTTC
CDR3 protein: CASSFGPYEQYF
V gene: TRBV5-4
D gene: NA
J gene: TRBJ2-7
CDR3 length: 12
clone size: NA

CDR3 DNA: TGTGCCAGCCTTTCCCGGATACACGGTGGAAACACCATATATTTT
CDR3 protein: CASLSRIHGGNTIYF
V gene: TRBV28
D gene: NA
J gene: TRBJ1-3
CDR3 length: 15
clone size: NA

CDR3 DNA: TGTGCCAGCAGTGAGGTTAGGGGAACCTACGAGCAGTACTTC
CDR3 protein: CASSEVRGTYEQYF
V gene: TRBV25-1
D gene: NA
J gene: TRBJ2-7
CDR3 length: 14
clone size: NA

CDR3 DNA: TGTGCCTGGAGTGTAGGCCAGGGTAGAACTGAAGCTTTCTTT
CDR3 protein: CAWSVGQGRTEAFF
V gene: TRBV30
D gene: NA
J gene: TRBJ1-1
CDR3 length: 14
clone size: NA

CDR3 DNA: TGTGCCAGCAGCCCGGGACCACTCGCCGAAAAACTGTTTTTT
CDR3 protein: CASSPGPLAEKLFF
V gene: TRBV9
D gene: NA
J gene: TRBJ1-4
CDR3 length: 14
clone size: once

CDR3 DNA: TGTGCCAGCAGTCTGACAGGGCTCTACGAGCAGTACTTC
CDR3 protein: CASSLTGLYEQYF
V gene: TRBV27
D gene: TRBD1
J gene: TRBJ2-7
CDR3 length: 13
clone size: NA

CDR3 DNA: TGTGCCAGCAGCATGACAGGGTCCCCACCCCTCCACTTT
CDR3 protein: CASSMTGSPPLHF
V gene: TRBV6-1
D gene: TRBD1
J gene: TRBJ1-6
CDR3 length: 13
clone size: NA

CDR3 DNA: TGTGCCAGCAGCCTTTACTTCCGCAATGAGCAGTTCTTC
CDR3 protein: CASSLYFRNEQFF
V gene: TRBV7-2
D gene: NA
J gene: TRBJ2-1
CDR3 length: 13
clone size: once

CDR3 DNA: TGTGCCAGCAGCTTAATAGAGCGGAACACTGAAGCTTTCTTT
CDR3 protein: CASSLIERNTEAFF
V gene: TRBV7-9
D gene: NA
J gene: TRBJ1-1
CDR3 length: 14
clone size: NA

CDR3 DNA: TGTGCCAGCAGCGAGTCAGGGGGTTTTTGGACTATGAACACTGAAGCTTTCTTT
CDR3 protein: CASSESGGFWTMNTEAFF
V gene: TRBV7-9
D gene: TRBD1
J gene: TRBJ1-1
CDR3 length: 18
clone size: NA

CDR3 DNA: TGTGCCAGCAGTAGACAGGGGATCCCAGATACGCAGTATTTT
CDR3 protein: CASSRQGIPDTQYF
V gene: TRBV27
D gene: TRBD1
J gene: TRBJ2-3
CDR3 length: 14
clone size: NA

CDR3 DNA: TGTGCTAGCAGCCCCCTTCCGGGACAGGATACCGAGCAGTACTTC
CDR3 protein: CASSPLPGQDTEQYF
V gene: TRBV7-7
D gene: TRBD1
J gene: TRBJ2-7
CDR3 length: 15
clone size: NA

CDR3 DNA: TGTGCCTGGACAGTCTCTAACTATGGCTACACCTTC
CDR3 protein: CAWTVSNYGYTF
V gene: TRBV30
D gene: NA
J gene: TRBJ1-2
CDR3 length: 12
clone size: NA

CDR3 DNA: TGTGCCAGCAGCTCTCGCAGGGGGCTCGCAACTAATGAAAAACTGTTTTTT
CDR3 protein: CASSSRRGLATNEKLFF
V gene: TRBV7-8
D gene: TRBD1
J gene: TRBJ1-4
CDR3 length: 17
clone size: once

CDR3 DNA: TGTGCCAGCAGCTCGGGTGACAGGATCTACGAGCAGTACTTC
CDR3 protein: CASSSGDRIYEQYF
V gene: TRBV5-4
D gene: NA
J gene: TRBJ2-7
CDR3 length: 14
clone size: NA

CDR3 DNA: TGTGCCAGCATGAGCGGGGCCAACGTCCTGACTTTC
CDR3 protein: CASMSGANVLTF
V gene: TRBV7-6
D gene: NA
J gene: TRBJ2-6
CDR3 length: 12
clone size: NA

CDR3 DNA: TGCAGCGTTGGATTTCAGGGCAATGACGAGCAGTACTTC
CDR3 protein: CSVGFQGNDEQYF
V gene: TRBV29-1
D gene: NA
J gene: TRBJ2-7
CDR3 length: 13
clone size: NA

CDR3 DNA: TGTGCCAGCAGTGACTGGTACGAGCAGTACTTC
CDR3 protein: CASSDWYEQYF
V gene: TRBV6-1
D gene: NA
J gene: TRBJ2-7
CDR3 length: 11
clone size: NA

CDR3 DNA: TGTGCCAGCAGTTTAGCGGGTATCGACAATGAGCAGTTCTTC
CDR3 protein: CASSLAGIDNEQFF
V gene: TRBV27
D gene: NA
J gene: TRBJ2-1
CDR3 length: 14
clone size: NA

CDR3 DNA: TGTGCCAGCAGTGCACTAGCGTTCGGCACCGGGGAGCTGTTTTTT
CDR3 protein: CASSALAFGTGELFF
V gene: TRBV2
D gene: TRBD2
J gene: TRBJ2-2
CDR3 length: 15
clone size: NA

CDR3 DNA: TGCGCCAGCAGCCAAGACAGGGATTCACCCCTCCACTTT
CDR3 protein: CASSQDRDSPLHF
V gene: TRBV5-1
D gene: TRBD1
J gene: TRBJ1-6
CDR3 length: 13
clone size: NA